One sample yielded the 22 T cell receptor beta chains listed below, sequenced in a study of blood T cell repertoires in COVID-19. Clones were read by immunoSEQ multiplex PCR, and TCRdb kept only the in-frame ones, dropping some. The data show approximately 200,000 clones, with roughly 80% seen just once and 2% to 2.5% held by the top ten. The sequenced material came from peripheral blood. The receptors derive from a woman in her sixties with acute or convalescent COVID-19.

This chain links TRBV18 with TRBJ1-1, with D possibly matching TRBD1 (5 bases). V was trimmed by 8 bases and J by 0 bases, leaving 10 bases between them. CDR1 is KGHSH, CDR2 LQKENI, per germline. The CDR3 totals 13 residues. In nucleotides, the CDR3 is TGTGCCAGCGGAAGGGGCATGAACACTGAAGCTTTCTTT. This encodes CASGRGMNTEAFF.

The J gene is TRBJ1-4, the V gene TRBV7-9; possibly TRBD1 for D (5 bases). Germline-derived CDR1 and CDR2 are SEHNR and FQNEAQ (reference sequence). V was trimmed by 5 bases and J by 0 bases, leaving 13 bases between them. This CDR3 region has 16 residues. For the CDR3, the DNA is TGTGCCAGCAGCCAGGACACGATTACAACTAATGAAAAACTGTTTTTT. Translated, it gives CASSQDTITTNEKLFF.

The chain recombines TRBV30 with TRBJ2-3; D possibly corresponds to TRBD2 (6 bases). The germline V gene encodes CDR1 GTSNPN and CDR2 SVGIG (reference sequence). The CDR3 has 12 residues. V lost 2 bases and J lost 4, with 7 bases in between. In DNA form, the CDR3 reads TGTGCCTGGAGTACTAGCCCAGATACGCAGTATTTT. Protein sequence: CAWSTSPDTQYF.

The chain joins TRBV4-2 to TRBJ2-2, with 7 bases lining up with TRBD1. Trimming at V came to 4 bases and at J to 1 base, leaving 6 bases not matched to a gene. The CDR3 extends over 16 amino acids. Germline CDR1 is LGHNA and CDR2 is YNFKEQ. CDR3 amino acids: CASSRSGTVNTGELFF. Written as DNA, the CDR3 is TGTGCCAGCAGCCGATCCGGGACAGTGAACACCGGGGAGCTGTTTTTT.

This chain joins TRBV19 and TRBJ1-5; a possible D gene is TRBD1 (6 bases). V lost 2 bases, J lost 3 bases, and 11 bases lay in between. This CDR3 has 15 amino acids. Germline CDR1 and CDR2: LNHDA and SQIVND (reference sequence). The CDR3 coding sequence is TGTGCCAGTAGTATACGGGGGGCTGACAATCAGCCCCAGCATTTT. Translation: CASSIRGADNQPQHF. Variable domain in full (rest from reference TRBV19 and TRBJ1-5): DGGITQSPKYLFRKEGQNVTLSCEQNLNHDAMYWYRQDPGQGLRLIYYSQIVNDFQKGDIAEGYSVSREKKESFPLTVTSAQKNPTAFYLCASSIRGADNQPQHFGDGTRLSIL.

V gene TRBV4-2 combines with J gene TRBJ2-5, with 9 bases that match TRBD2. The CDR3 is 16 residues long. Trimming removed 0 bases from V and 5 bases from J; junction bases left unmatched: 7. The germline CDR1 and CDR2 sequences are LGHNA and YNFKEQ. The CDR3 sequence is CASSQDLGLALETQYF. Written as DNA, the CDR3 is TGTGCCAGCAGCCAAGATTTGGGACTAGCCTTGGAGACCCAGTACTTC.

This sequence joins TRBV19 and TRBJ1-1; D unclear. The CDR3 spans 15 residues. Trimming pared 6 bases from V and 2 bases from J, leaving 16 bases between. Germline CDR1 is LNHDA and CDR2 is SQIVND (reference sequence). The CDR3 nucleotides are TGTGCCAGTAGGCGAAACACCGAGGGTAACACTGAAGCTTTCTTT. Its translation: CASRRNTEGNTEAFF.

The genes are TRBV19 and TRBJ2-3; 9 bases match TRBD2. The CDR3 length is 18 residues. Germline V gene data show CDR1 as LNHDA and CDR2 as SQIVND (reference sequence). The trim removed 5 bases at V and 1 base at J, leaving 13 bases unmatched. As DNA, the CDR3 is TGTGCCAGTAGTTCACGGGGCATTGGCGGGGGGGGCACAGATACGCAGTATTTT. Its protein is CASSSRGIGGGGTDTQYF.

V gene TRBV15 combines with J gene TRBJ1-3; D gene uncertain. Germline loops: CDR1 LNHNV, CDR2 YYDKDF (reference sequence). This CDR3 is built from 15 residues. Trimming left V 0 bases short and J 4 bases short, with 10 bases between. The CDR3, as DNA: TGTGCCACCAGCAGAGATGAAGACATAGGAAACACCATATATTTT. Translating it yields CATSRDEDIGNTIYF.

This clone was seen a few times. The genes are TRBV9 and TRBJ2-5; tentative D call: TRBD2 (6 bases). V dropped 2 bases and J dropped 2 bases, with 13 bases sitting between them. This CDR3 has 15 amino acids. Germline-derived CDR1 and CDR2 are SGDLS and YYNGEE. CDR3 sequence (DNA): TGTGCCAGCAGCGTCGGGACTGTGGGTCAAGAGACCCAGTACTTC. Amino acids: CASSVGTVGQETQYF.

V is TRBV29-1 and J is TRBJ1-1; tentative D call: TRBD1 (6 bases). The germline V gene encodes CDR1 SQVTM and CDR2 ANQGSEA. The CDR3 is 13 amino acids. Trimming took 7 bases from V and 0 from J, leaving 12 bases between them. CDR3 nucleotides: TGCAGCGCGAGGGACACTTTGAACACTGAAGCTTTCTTT. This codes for CSARDTLNTEAFF.

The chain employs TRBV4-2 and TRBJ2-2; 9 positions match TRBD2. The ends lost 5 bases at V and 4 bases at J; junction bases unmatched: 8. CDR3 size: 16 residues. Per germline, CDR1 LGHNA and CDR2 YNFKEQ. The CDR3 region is CASSSSSGAGTGELFF. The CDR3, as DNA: TGTGCCAGCAGCTCATCTAGCGGGGCGGGCACCGGGGAGCTGTTTTTT.

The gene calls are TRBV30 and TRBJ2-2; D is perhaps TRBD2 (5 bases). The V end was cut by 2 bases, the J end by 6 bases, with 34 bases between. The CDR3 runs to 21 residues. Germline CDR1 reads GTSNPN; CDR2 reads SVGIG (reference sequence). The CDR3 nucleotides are TGTGCCTGGAGTTGGTGGTACGATGCGGGCCCCGGGCTGAGTAGTTCCGGGGAGCTGTTTTTT. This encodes CAWSWWYDAGPGLSSSGELFF.

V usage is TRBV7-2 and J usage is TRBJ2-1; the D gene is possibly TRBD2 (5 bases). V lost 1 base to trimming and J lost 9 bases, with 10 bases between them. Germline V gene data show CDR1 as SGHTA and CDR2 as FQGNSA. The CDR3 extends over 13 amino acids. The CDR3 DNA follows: TGTGCCAGCAGCTTAGATCGGGCGGGTGAGCAGTTCTTC. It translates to CASSLDRAGEQFF.

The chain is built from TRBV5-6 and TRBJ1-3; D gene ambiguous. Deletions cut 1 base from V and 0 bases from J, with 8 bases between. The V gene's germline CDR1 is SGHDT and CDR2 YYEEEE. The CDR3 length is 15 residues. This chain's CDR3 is CASSLKQNSGNTIYF. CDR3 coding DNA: TGTGCCAGCAGCTTGAAACAGAACTCTGGAAACACCATATATTTT. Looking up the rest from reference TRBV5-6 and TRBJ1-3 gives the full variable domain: DAGVTQSPTHLIKTRGQQVTLRCSPKSGHDTVSWYQQALGQGPQFIFQYYEEEERQRGNFPDRFSGHQFPNYSSELNVNALLLGDSALYLCASSLKQNSGNTIYFGEGSWLTVV.

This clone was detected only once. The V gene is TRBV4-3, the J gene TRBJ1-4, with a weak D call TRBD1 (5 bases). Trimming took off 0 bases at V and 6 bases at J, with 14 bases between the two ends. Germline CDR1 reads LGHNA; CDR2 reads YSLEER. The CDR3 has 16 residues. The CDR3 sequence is CASSQDYGGKDEKLFF. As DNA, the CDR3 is TGCGCCAGCAGCCAAGATTACGGGGGGAAAGATGAAAAACTGTTTTTT.

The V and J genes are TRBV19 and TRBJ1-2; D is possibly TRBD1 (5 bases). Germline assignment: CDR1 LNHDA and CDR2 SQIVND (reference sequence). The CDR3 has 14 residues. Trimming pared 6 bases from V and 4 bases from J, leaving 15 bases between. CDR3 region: CASRNQGQGYGYTF. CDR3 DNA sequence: TGTGCCAGTAGAAATCAGGGTCAGGGCTATGGCTACACCTTC.

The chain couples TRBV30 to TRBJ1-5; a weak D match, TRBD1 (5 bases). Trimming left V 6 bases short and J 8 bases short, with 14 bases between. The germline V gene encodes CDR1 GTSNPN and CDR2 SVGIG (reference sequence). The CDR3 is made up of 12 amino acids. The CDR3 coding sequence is TGTGCCTGCTCAGGGCTCCAGGAGCCCCAGCATTTT. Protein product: CACSGLQEPQHF. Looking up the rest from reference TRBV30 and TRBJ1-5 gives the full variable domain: SQTIHQWPATLVQPVGSPLSLECTVEGTSNPNLYWYRQAAGRGLQLLFYSVGIGQISSEVPQNLSASRPQDRQFILSSKKLLLSDSGFYLCACSGLQEPQHFGDGTRLSIL.

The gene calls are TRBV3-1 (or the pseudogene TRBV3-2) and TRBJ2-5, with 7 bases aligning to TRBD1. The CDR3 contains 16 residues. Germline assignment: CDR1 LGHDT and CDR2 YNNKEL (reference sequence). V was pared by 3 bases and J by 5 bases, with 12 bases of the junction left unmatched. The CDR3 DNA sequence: TGTGCCAGCAGCCACATAGGGACAGATATGCTCGAGACCCAGTACTTC. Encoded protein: CASSHIGTDMLETQYF.

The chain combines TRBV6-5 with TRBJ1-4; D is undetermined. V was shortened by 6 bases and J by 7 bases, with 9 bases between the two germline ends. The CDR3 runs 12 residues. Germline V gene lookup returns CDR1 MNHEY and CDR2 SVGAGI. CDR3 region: CASRGSGEKLFF. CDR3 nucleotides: TGTGCCAGCAGGGGGAGTGGTGAAAAACTGTTTTTT.

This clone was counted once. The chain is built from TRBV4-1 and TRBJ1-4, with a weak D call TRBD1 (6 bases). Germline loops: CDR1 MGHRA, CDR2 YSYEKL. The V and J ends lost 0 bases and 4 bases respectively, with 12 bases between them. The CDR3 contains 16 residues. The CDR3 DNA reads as TGCGCCAGCAGCCAAGAATGGGGGGGGCATAATGAAAAACTGTTTTTT. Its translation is CASSQEWGGHNEKLFF.

The CDR3 region has the DNA TGTGCCAGCAAGGAGTCGGGGGCAACTAATGAAAAACTGTTTTTT. It is translated as CASKESGATNEKLFF. This chain links TRBV6-5 with TRBJ1-4, with D possibly TRBD1 on 5 matching bases. With 7 bases removed from V and 0 bases from J, the gap between germline ends came to 12 bases. This CDR3 region has 15 residues. The germline CDR1 and CDR2 sequences are MNHEY and SVGAGI.